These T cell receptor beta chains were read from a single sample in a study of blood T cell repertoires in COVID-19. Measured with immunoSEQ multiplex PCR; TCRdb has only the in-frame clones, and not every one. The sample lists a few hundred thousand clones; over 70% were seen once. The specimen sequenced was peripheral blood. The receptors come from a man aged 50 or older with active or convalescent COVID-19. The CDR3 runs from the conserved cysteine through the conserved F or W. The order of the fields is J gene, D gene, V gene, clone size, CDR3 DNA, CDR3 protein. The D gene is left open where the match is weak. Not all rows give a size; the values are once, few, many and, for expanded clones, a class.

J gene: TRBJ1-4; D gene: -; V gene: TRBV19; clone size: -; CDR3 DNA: TGTGCCAGTAGTCGGGGTTCGGGGAAACTGTTTTTT; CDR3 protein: CASSRGSGKLFF
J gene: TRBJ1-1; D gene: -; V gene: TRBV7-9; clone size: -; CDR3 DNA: TGTGCCAGCTCCGTAGGGGCCCTCGAAGCTTTCTTT; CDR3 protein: CASSVGALEAFF
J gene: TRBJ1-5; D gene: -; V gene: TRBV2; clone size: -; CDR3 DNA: TGTGCCAGCAGTGAAGCAAACAGGGCCGGTAATCAGCCCCAGCATTTT; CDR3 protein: CASSEANRAGNQPQHF
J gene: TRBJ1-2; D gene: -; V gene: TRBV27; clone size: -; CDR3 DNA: TGTGCCAGCAGTTTCCTCCGGGGCCGGGAGGACTATGGCTACACCTTC; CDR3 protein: CASSFLRGREDYGYTF
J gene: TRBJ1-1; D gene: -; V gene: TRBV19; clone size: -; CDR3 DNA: TGTGCCAGTAGTCCGACAGATCTAGACACTGAAGCTTTCTTT; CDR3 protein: CASSPTDLDTEAFF
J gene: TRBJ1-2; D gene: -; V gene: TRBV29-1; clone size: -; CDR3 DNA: TGCAGCGTTGAGGGGTCGGGAATCTATGGCTACACCTTC; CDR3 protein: CSVEGSGIYGYTF
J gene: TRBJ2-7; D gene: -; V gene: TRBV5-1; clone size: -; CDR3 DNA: TGCGCCAGCAGCTTGTCCTTTGACGAGCAGTACTTC; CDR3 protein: CASSLSFDEQYF
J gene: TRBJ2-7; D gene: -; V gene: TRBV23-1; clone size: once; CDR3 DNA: TGCGCCAGCAGTCGCAGGCCCGAGCAGTACTTC; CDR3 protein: CASSRRPEQYF
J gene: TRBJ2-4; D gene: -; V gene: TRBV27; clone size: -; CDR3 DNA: TGTGCCAGCAGTTCCCCCTTGGGCGGGATTAACATTCAGTACTTC; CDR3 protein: CASSSPLGGINIQYF
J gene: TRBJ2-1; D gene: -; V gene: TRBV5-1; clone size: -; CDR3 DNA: TGCGCCAGCAGACTAGCCCCGGGCAATGAGCAGTTCTTC; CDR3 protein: CASRLAPGNEQFF
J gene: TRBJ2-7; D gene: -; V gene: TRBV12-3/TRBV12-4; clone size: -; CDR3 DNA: TGTGCCAGCAACCCTCGGGGTCTCGACGAGCAGTACTTC; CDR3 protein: CASNPRGLDEQYF
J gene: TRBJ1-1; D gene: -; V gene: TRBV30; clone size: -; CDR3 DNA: TGTGCCTGGAACTTCAGGGTAGACACTGAAGCTTTCTTT; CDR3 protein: CAWNFRVDTEAFF
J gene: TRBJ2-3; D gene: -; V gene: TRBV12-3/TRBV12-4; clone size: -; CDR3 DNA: TGTGCCAGCAGTTTGTCCAATACGCAGTATTTT; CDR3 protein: CASSLSNTQYF
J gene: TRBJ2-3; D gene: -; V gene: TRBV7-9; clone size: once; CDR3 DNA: TGTGCCAGCAGCTTAGTAGCAAAAGGTGGCACAGATACGCAGTATTTT; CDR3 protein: CASSLVAKGGTDTQYF
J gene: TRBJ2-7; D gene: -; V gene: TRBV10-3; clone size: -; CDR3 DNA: TGTGCCATCAGCCGGGACATCCTCGAGCAGTACTTC; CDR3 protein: CAISRDILEQYF
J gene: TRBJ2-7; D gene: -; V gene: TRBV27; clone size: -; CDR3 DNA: TGTGCCAGCAGTCAGCTGACAGGCTACGAGCAGTACTTC; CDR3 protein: CASSQLTGYEQYF
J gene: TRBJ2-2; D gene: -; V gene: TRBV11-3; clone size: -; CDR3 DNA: TGTGCCAGCAGTGTAGCACCCGGGACCGGGGAGCTGTTTTTT; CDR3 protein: CASSVAPGTGELFF
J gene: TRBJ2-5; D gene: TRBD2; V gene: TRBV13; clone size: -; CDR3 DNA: TGTGCCAGCAGCTTGGGACTAGCGGGGGGGGTCGAGACCCAGTACTTC; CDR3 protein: CASSLGLAGGVETQYF
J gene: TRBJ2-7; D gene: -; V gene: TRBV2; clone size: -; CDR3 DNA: TGTGCCAGCAAAGACACGTCCTACGAGCAGTACTTC; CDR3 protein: CASKDTSYEQYF
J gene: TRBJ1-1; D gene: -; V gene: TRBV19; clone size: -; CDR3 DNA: TGTGCCAGTAGTATAGCACAGGCGAACACTGAAGCTTTCTTT; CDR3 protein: CASSIAQANTEAFF
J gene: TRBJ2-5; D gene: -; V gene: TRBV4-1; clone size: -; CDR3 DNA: TGCGCCAGCAGCCAAGATCCACTTTTAGCTACCCAGTACTTC; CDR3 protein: CASSQDPLLATQYF
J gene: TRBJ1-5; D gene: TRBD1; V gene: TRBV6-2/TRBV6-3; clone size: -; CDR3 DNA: TGTGCCAGCAGTTCACGACAGGGCATGGGCGGCAATCAGCCCCAGCATTTT; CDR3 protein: CASSSRQGMGGNQPQHF
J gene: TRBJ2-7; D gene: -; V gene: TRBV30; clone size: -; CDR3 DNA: TGTGCCTGGAGTGTGGACTACGGGGAGCAGTACTTC; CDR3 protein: CAWSVDYGEQYF
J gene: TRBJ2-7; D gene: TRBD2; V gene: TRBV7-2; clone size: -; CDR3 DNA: TGTGCCAGCAGCCCACCTCGAAGGACTAGCCCCACCTACGAGCAGTACTTC; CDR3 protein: CASSPPRRTSPTYEQYF
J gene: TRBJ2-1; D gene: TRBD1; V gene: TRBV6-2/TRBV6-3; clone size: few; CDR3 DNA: TGTGCCAGCAGCGAACAGGGGGACAATGAGCAGTTCTTC; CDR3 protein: CASSEQGDNEQFF
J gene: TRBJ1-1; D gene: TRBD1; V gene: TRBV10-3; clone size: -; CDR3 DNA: TGTGCCATCAGCTACAGGGGCACTGAAGCTTTCTTT; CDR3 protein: CAISYRGTEAFF
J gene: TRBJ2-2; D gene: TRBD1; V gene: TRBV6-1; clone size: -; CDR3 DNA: TGTGCCAGCAGTGAGGGTCAGGGGGACACCGGGGAGCTGTTTTTT; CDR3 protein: CASSEGQGDTGELFF
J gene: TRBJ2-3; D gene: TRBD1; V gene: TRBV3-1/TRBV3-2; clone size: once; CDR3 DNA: TGTGCCAGCAGCCACCCGAGGGGGCAGGGGAGAGATACGCAGTATTTT; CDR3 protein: CASSHPRGQGRDTQYF
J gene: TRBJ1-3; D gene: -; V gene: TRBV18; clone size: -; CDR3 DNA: TGTGCCAGCTCACCACAGGCCAGGGGCTCTGGAAACACCATATATTTT; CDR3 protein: CASSPQARGSGNTIYF
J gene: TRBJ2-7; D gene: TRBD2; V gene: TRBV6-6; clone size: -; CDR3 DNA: TGTGCCAGCAGTCCAGACGGGCTAGCGGGAGGGAACTACGAGCAGTACTTC; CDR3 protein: CASSPDGLAGGNYEQYF
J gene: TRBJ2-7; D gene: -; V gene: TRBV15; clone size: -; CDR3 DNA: TGTGCCACAGGAGATAGCATGGGCGAGCAGTACTTC; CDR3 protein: CATGDSMGEQYF
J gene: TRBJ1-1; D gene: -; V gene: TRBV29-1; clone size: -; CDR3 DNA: TGCAGCGTTGAACATTCTCCCACAACTGAAGCTTTCTTT; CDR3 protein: CSVEHSPTTEAFF
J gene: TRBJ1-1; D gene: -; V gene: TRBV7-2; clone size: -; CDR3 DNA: TGTGCCAGCAGCTTTTCTCGACAGGCCACCACTGAAGCTTTCTTT; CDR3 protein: CASSFSRQATTEAFF
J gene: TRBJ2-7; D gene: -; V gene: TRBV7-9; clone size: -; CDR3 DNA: TGTGCCAGCAGCTTACCTACTGGGGCGGTCGAGCAGTACTTC; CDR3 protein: CASSLPTGAVEQYF